One sample yielded the 22 T cell receptor beta chains listed below, sequenced in a study of tumor and adjacent non-tumor tissue in lung cancer. Three rounds of nested PCR, following a modified ARM-PCR protocol, produced the TCRbeta library. TCRdb ran MiXCR on the multiplex PCR reads and lists one entry per CDR3 protein. The data show 65,000 to 95,000 distinct CDR3 sequences, 80% seen once. This sample's RNA came from whole unsorted tissue. Sequencing was carried out using lung tumor tissue. These receptors all come from a woman in her 50s with non-small cell lung cancer.

With respect to this clonotype: A read error is possible here, since a much larger clone lies one base away. J is TRBJ2-7 and V is TRBV20-1; D unclear. V was shortened by 6 bases and J by 5 bases, with 17 bases between the two germline ends. This CDR3 contains 13 residues. Germline V gene data show CDR1 as DFQATT and CDR2 as SNEGSKA (reference sequence). The CDR3 reads CSAYNDLSHEQYF. In DNA, the CDR3 is TGCAGTGCCTATAACGACCTTTCCCACGAGCAGTACTTC.

This clonotype was found once. Germline is not matched at one junction end, which may reflect a read error. The J gene is TRBJ2-1, the V gene TRBV6-2 or TRBV6-3; D is unclear. Germline V lookup: CDR1 MNHEY, CDR2 SVGEGT. CDR3 length: 14 residues. The CDR3 DNA is TGTGCCAGCTGTTACTCGGCCAGCTACAATGAGCAGTTCTTC. This sequence encodes CASCYSASYNEQFF.

This clonotype was observed a few times. The chain is built from TRBV12-3 or TRBV12-4 and TRBJ2-7; maybe TRBD1 (5 bases). Trimming stripped 3 bases from V and 2 bases from J, with 11 bases between. This CDR3 is built from 14 residues. The DNA for the CDR3 is TGTGCCAGCAGTTTGGGGCTGCCCCCCTACGAGCAGTACTTC. This translates into CASSLGLPPYEQYF.

To note about this clonotype: Relative to the germline gene, one junction end is altered; a read error may explain this. V is TRBV28 and J is TRBJ2-5; 8 positions match TRBD2. This CDR3 is 17 amino acids long. Germline CDR1 reads MDHEN; CDR2 reads SYDVKM. The CDR3 DNA reads TGTGCCAGCAGTTCCCTAGCGGGCGAGAATTTGCGAGAGACCCACTACTTC. It yields the protein CASSSLAGENLRETHYF.

This clonotype was detected once. Relative to the germline gene, one junction end is altered; a read error may explain this. The J gene is TRBJ1-4, the V gene TRBV20-1, with 9 bases that match TRBD1. The germline V gene encodes CDR1 DFQATT and CDR2 SNEGSKA (reference sequence). This CDR3 spans 14 amino acids. In DNA form, the CDR3 reads TGCAGTGCATCGACAGGGGGAACTTTGGAAAAACTGGTTTTT. Its protein is CSASTGGTLEKLVF.

Points on this clonotype: At one of its ends the junction is not consistent with the germline gene, which may arise from a read error. V and J are TRBV5-4 and TRBJ2-3; TRBD2 is a possible D gene (6 bases). Germline V lookup: CDR1 SGHNT, CDR2 YYREEE (reference sequence). This CDR3 has 17 residues. This CDR3 is CASSLGGLAICTDTHYF. CDR3 in DNA: TGTGCCAGCAGCTTGGGCGGTCTAGCGATCTGCACAGATACGCATTATTTT.

Regarding this clonotype: Without the conserved terminal phenylalanine or tryptophan, this CDR3 likely stems from a read error. This chain connects TRBV6-1 to TRBJ2-7, with 11 bases aligning to TRBD2. The germline CDR1 and CDR2 sequences are MNHNS and SASEGT. This CDR3 spans 15 amino acids. V trimming: 6 bases; J trimming: 6 bases; junction bases outside the gene matches: 10. The CDR3 protein is CASRSSSGRAAEQYS. The CDR3 region has the DNA TGTGCCAGCAGAAGTAGTAGCGGGAGGGCCGCCGAGCAGTACTCC.

As concerns this clonotype: At one of its ends the junction is not consistent with the germline gene, which may arise from a read error. This sequence joins TRBV6-1 and TRBJ1-5; no clear D gene. The V gene's germline CDR1 is MNHNS and CDR2 SASEGT. CDR3 size: 16 residues. CDR3 sequence: CARSEMSQTSNQHQHF. The CDR3 region has the DNA TGTGCCAGGAGTGAAATGAGCCAAACTAGCAATCAGCACCAGCATTTT.

Of note for this clonotype: The junction departs from germline at one end; a sequencing error may be responsible. The chain is built from TRBV29-1 and TRBJ2-7, with TRBD2 matching over 8 bases. The germline V gene encodes CDR1 SQVTM and CDR2 ANQGSEA. The CDR3 length is 13 residues. CDR3 in amino acids: CSVRGRGGHEQYF. In DNA, the CDR3 is TGCAGCGTAAGGGGACGGGGGGGCCACGAACAGTACTTC.

Comment on this clonotype: An end of the junction does not agree with germline; a read error may underlie this. This chain joins TRBV11-2 and TRBJ2-1; tentatively, D is TRBD2 (5 bases). This CDR3 has 15 amino acids. CDR1 SGHAT and CDR2 FQNNGV come from the germline V gene. The DNA for the CDR3 is TGTGCCAGCAGCATTATAATAGGAGGAGACAATGAGGAGTTCTTC. Its translation is CASSIIIGGDNEEFF.

With respect to this clonotype: An end of the junction does not agree with germline; a read error may underlie this. The chain joins TRBV14 to TRBJ2-5; D is undetermined. The germline V gene has CDR1 SGHDN and CDR2 FVKESK. The CDR3 contains 14 residues. CDR3 sequence reads: CVSSQQDFGGTQYF. Here the CDR3 DNA reads TGTGTCAGCAGCCAGCAAGACTTTGGCGGTACCCAGTACTTC. Full variable domain (remainder filled in from reference TRBV14 and TRBJ2-5): EAGVTQFPSHSVIEKGQTVTLRCDPISGHDNLYWYRRVMGKEIKFLLHFVKESKQDESGMPNNRFLAERTGGTYSTLKVQPAELEDSGVYFCVSSQQDFGGTQYFGPGTRLLVL.

V gene TRBV6-6 combines with J gene TRBJ2-6; 7 positions match TRBD1. Germline CDR1 MNHNY, CDR2 SVGAGI (reference sequence). CDR3 size: 15 residues. CDR3 in amino acids: CISSLTGLGANVLTF. The DNA of the CDR3 is TGTATCAGCAGTCTGACAGGGTTGGGGGCCAACGTCCTGACTTTC.

The chain links TRBV24-1 to TRBJ2-1, with 14 nucleotides matching TRBD2. Per germline, CDR1 KGHDR and CDR2 SFDVKD. Trimming removed 4 bases from V and 7 bases from J; junction bases left unmatched: 5. The CDR3 totals 16 residues. DNA for the CDR3: TGTGCCACCAGTGAGCGACTAGCGGGAGGGTCGAATGAGCAGTTCTTC. As protein: CATSERLAGGSNEQFF.

This clonotype was seen more than once but under ten times. A much larger clone differs by one base, so this may be a read error. The chain has TRBV2 and TRBJ1-5; D possibly corresponds to TRBD1 (6 bases). The CDR3 sequence is 17 residues long. Germline V gives CDR1 SNHLY, CDR2 FYNNEI. V lost 10 bases and J 2 bases, leaving 24 bases between the germline ends. CDR3 DNA sequence: TGTGCCAACAGCCCGTGGGGGGTACAGGGTGGCAATCAGCCCCAGCATTTT. Amino acid sequence: CANSPWGVQGGNQPQHF.

With respect to this clonotype: One end of the junction varies from germline; a read error may be responsible. The rearrangement uses TRBV20-1 and TRBJ2-7, with D perhaps TRBD1 (6 bases). The CDR3 length is 14 residues. Germline V gene sequence: CDR1 DFQATT, CDR2 SNEGSKA (reference sequence). CDR3 loop: CTARGSGGLYEQYF. The CDR3 DNA reads TGCACTGCTAGGGGGTCGGGTGGGCTCTACGAGCAGTACTTC.

Remarks on this clonotype: A read error may produce the germline difference seen at one junction end. V is TRBV6-6 and J is TRBJ1-6; D not certain. Germline loops: CDR1 MNHNY, CDR2 SVGAGI (reference sequence). CDR3 length equals 19 residues. The CDR3 DNA reads TGTGCCAGTAGTTATCCGATCCAGTCCTCGGGCCGCTATAATTCACCCCTCCACTTT. Protein sequence: CASSYPIQSSGRYNSPLHF.

With regard to this clonotype: This CDR3 fails to terminate in the conserved phenylalanine or tryptophan, so it likely reflects a read error. The chain recombines TRBV29-1 with TRBJ2-4; D unresolved. The CDR3 contains 12 residues. Germline V gene data show CDR1 as SQVTM and CDR2 as ANQGSEA. CDR3 nucleotide sequence: TGCAACGTTGGAACTATGCAAAACATTCAGTACTTA. It codes for CNVGTMQNIQYL.

V and J are TRBV20-1 and TRBJ2-1; D remains unclear. The end of the DNA aligns better with TRBJ2-7, so the J call may be wrong. The CDR3 contains 16 residues. Germline CDR1 is DFQATT and CDR2 is SNEGSKA (reference sequence). CDR3 protein: CSAPIQLANLRNEQYF. CDR3 sequence (DNA): TGCAGTGCTCCCATCCAATTGGCGAACTTGAGGAATGAGCAGTACTTC.

In the case of this clonotype: One end of the junction varies from germline; a read error may be responsible. The genes are TRBV20-1 and TRBJ2-1; a weak D match, TRBD2 (6 bases). This CDR3 has 17 residues. The germline V gene has CDR1 DFQATT and CDR2 SNEGSKA (reference sequence). As DNA, the CDR3 is TGCAGTGCTAAAGATCCAGAAACTAGCTTCTCGGGGAGTGAACGACACTTC. Encoded protein: CSAKDPETSFSGSERHF.

This chain links TRBV2 with TRBJ2-3; D is undetermined. CDR3 size: 13 residues. V was trimmed by 5 bases and J by 2 bases, leaving 8 bases between them. The germline CDR1 and CDR2 sequences are SNHLY and FYNNEI. CDR3 protein: CASSPRITDTQYF. The CDR3 bases are TGTGCCAGCAGTCCGAGGATCACAGATACGCAGTATTTT.

Note on this clonotype: This sequence may be a read error, since a much larger clone differs from it by one base. The V call is TRBV7-9, the J call TRBJ1-6; D unresolved. The CDR3 sequence is 14 residues long. Germline CDR1 and CDR2: SEHNR and FQNEAQ (reference sequence). CDR3 nucleotides: TGTCCCAGCAGCTTAAACAGTGACAATTCACCCCTCCACTTT. As protein: CPSSLNSDNSPLHF.

This chain uses TRBV29-1 with TRBJ2-7; perhaps TRBD1 as D (5 bases). CDR3 size: 13 residues. Trimming stripped 3 bases from V and 5 bases from J, with 14 bases between. Germline CDR1 SQVTM, CDR2 ANQGSEA. CDR3: CSVDIGQGDEQYF. The CDR3 DNA is TGCAGCGTTGATATCGGTCAGGGTGACGAGCAGTACTTC.